This TCR beta chain comes out of a study of blood T cell repertoires in COVID-19. The wider study: The United States, Italy and Spain supplied acute and convalescent COVID-19 samples. Nucleic acid was either cDNA or gDNA, and it came from T cells, B-cell-depleted T cells, or PBMCs.

Sequencing used immunoSEQ multiplex PCR; TCRdb keeps in-frame clones, though not all of them. The data contain 250,000 or so clones, more than 80% of them singletons. CDR1 and CDR2 from the germline V gene are GTSNPN and SVGIG (reference sequence). CDR3 length: 14 amino acids. V lost 4 bases, J lost 6 bases, and 10 bases stayed unmatched. This chain connects TRBV30 to TRBJ1-2; 8 bases fit TRBD1. This sequence originates from a man aged 50-59 years who had been exposed to COVID-19. Sequences were obtained from PBMCs or T cells enriched from blood (not recorded which). CDR3 sequence reads: CAWTWDRTVDGYTF. In DNA form, the CDR3 reads TGTGCCTGGACCTGGGACAGGACTGTGGATGGCTACACCTTC.